These T cell receptor beta chains were read from a single sample in a study of blood T cell repertoires in COVID-19. This table comes from immunoSEQ multiplex PCR, and its TCRdb copy is limited to in-frame clones, with some not included. Among about 200,000 clones listed, 86% were seen once. Specimen: PBMCs or T cells enriched from blood (not recorded which). All receptors derive from a woman in her thirties or forties in a cohort exposed to, infected with or recovered from COVID-19 (not recorded which). Each CDR3 is given with its conserved first and last residue. Fields, in order: J gene, D gene, V gene, CDR3 length, clone size, CDR3 protein, CDR3 DNA. The D gene is left open where the match is weak. The size of a clone is reported for some rows only, either as once, few or many, or as a class for expanded clones.

>TRBJ1-2|-|TRBV7-8|15|-
CASSLAGGLGDGYTF
TGTGCCAGCAGCTTAGCGGGCGGACTAGGAGATGGCTACACCTTC
>TRBJ2-6|-|TRBV4-1|19|-
CASSPPGGGLEVEANVLTF
TGCGCCAGCAGCCCTCCTGGTGGGGGACTGGAAGTTGAGGCCAACGTCCTGACTTTC
>TRBJ2-7|-|TRBV4-1|13|-
CASSQRRGGEQYF
TGCGCCAGCAGCCAAAGGAGGGGGGGAGAGCAGTACTTC
>TRBJ1-1|-|TRBV11-3|16|once
CASSSTRDTRNTEAFF
TGTGCCAGCAGCTCGACCCGGGACACCAGAAACACTGAAGCTTTCTTT
>TRBJ1-4|-|TRBV2|17|-
CASSEALGGGPNEKLFF
TGTGCCAGCAGTGAAGCGCTTGGTGGAGGTCCTAATGAAAAACTGTTTTTT
>TRBJ2-5|TRBD1|TRBV5-1|16|-
CASSLGGQGYQETQYF
TGCGCCAGCAGCTTAGGAGGACAGGGGTACCAAGAGACCCAGTACTTC
>TRBJ1-1|-|TRBV27|13|-
CASSPKRGTEAFF
TGTGCCAGCAGTCCCAAAAGAGGCACTGAAGCTTTCTTT
>TRBJ1-4|TRBD1|TRBV9|15|-
CASSVTGATNEKLFF
TGTGCCAGCAGCGTTACAGGGGCAACTAATGAAAAACTGTTTTTT
>TRBJ2-2|TRBD1|TRBV28|15|-
CASRTGGADTGELFF
TGTGCCAGCAGGACAGGGGGCGCCGACACCGGGGAGCTGTTTTTT
>TRBJ2-7|-|TRBV7-9|15|-
CASSSGTFNIYEQYF
TGTGCCAGCAGCTCCGGGACTTTCAACATATACGAGCAGTACTTC
>TRBJ1-2|TRBD1|TRBV9|14|-
CASSGDRFNYGYTF
TGTGCCAGCAGCGGGGACAGGTTCAACTATGGCTACACCTTC
>TRBJ2-1|TRBD2|TRBV2|15|-
CASRELAGGYNEQFF
TGTGCCAGCAGGGAACTAGCGGGAGGATACAATGAGCAGTTCTTC
>TRBJ2-1|-|TRBV12-3/TRBV12-4|12|-
CASGQSYNEQFF
TGTGCCAGTGGACAGTCGTACAATGAGCAGTTCTTC
>TRBJ2-7|TRBD1|TRBV13|13|-
CASSPGQGKVQYF
TGTGCCAGCAGCCCGGGACAGGGCAAGGTGCAGTACTTC
>TRBJ1-6|TRBD1|TRBV19|16|-
CATNPGTGFYNSPLHF
TGTGCCACTAACCCCGGGACAGGGTTTTATAATTCACCCCTCCACTTT
>TRBJ1-5|-|TRBV2|14|-
CASSEAGVEQPQHF
TGTGCCAGCAGTGAAGCAGGGGTGGAGCAGCCCCAGCATTTT
>TRBJ1-2|TRBD1|TRBV4-1|13|-
CASSHNRGQGYTF
TGCGCCAGCAGCCACAACAGGGGGCAAGGCTACACCTTC
>TRBJ1-1|TRBD1|TRBV19|15|-
CASSPDRARDTEAFF
TGTGCCAGCTCCCCCGACAGGGCCCGGGACACTGAAGCTTTCTTT
>TRBJ1-5|-|TRBV7-2|15|-
CASSFSRGTNQPQHF
TGTGCCAGCAGCTTTTCCAGGGGAACTAATCAGCCCCAGCATTTT
>TRBJ2-3|-|TRBV14|15|-
CASSQVSGPGDTQYF
TGTGCCAGCAGCCAAGTCAGCGGTCCCGGAGATACGCAGTATTTT
>TRBJ1-2|-|TRBV9|12|-
CASWRGNYGYTF
TGTGCCAGCTGGCGAGGTAACTATGGCTACACCTTC
>TRBJ2-1|TRBD2|TRBV27|17|-
CASSLAASGFMHGEQFF
TGTGCCAGCAGTTTAGCGGCTAGCGGGTTCATGCATGGTGAGCAGTTCTTC
>TRBJ2-7|TRBD1|TRBV7-9|15|few
CASSTWRTGSYEQYF
TGTGCCAGCAGCACATGGCGGACAGGGAGCTACGAGCAGTACTTC
>TRBJ2-3|-|TRBV27|16|-
CASSRMPSRPTGTQYF
TGTGCCAGCAGCCGAATGCCTAGCCGCCCCACGGGTACGCAGTATTTT
>TRBJ2-2|-|TRBV13|17|-
CASSLSSAAGYTGELFF
TGTGCCAGCAGCTTAAGCTCCGCCGCGGGGTACACCGGGGAGCTGTTTTTT
>TRBJ2-5|TRBD2|TRBV7-9|18|-
CASSLVTSGTLKGETQYF
TGTGCCAGCAGCTTAGTCACTAGCGGGACCCTTAAAGGAGAGACCCAGTACTTC
>TRBJ2-1|-|TRBV19|15|-
CASSISGGLLGEQFF
TGTGCCAGTAGTATTAGCGGAGGCCTTTTGGGAGAGCAGTTCTTC
>TRBJ1-5|-|TRBV25-1|13|-
CASSPREEMPQHF
TGTGCCAGCAGTCCCAGGGAGGAAATGCCCCAGCATTTT
>TRBJ1-2|-|TRBV27|14|-
CASSFRMRAWGYTF
TGTGCCAGCAGTTTCCGTATGAGGGCTTGGGGCTACACCTTC
>TRBJ1-3|-|TRBV3-1/TRBV3-2|15|-
CASSPPRDRLNTIYF
TGTGCCAGCAGCCCCCCCCGGGATAGACTAAACACCATATATTTT
>TRBJ1-2|TRBD1|TRBV5-1|13|-
CASSSTGDYGYTF
TGCGCCAGCAGCTCGACAGGGGACTATGGCTACACCTTC
>TRBJ2-7|-|TRBV11-1|14|-
CASSSRSVSYEQYF
TGTGCCAGCAGCTCCCGTTCCGTCTCCTACGAGCAGTACTTC
>TRBJ2-1|-|TRBV30|10|once
CAWKVREQFF
TGTGCCTGGAAGGTGAGGGAGCAGTTCTTC
>TRBJ2-2|TRBD1|TRBV5-1|17|-
CASSPETGGRGDGELFF
TGCGCCAGCAGCCCAGAAACAGGGGGCCGGGGTGACGGGGAGCTGTTTTTT
>TRBJ2-3|TRBD2|TRBV19|15|-
CASSVTSGLTDTQYF
TGTGCCAGTAGTGTCACTAGCGGCCTCACAGATACGCAGTATTTT
>TRBJ1-3|-|TRBV27|19|-
CASSFLPPTGSISGNTIYF
TGTGCCAGCAGTTTCCTCCCACCGACAGGATCCATCTCTGGAAACACCATATATTTT
>TRBJ1-6|-|TRBV27|12|-
CASSFPDSPLHF
TGTGCCAGCAGTTTTCCGGATTCACCCCTCCACTTT
>TRBJ2-1|TRBD2|TRBV20-1|15|-
CSASKLAGGYNEQFF
TGCAGTGCTAGTAAACTAGCGGGAGGTTACAATGAGCAGTTCTTC
>TRBJ1-2|TRBD1|TRBV9|16|few
CASSVFAGGQVYGYTF
TGTGCCAGCAGCGTATTTGCCGGGGGACAGGTATATGGCTACACCTTC
>TRBJ1-2|-|TRBV4-3|14|-
CASSPAGAGYGYTF
TGCGCCAGCAGTCCCGCGGGGGCAGGCTATGGCTACACCTTC
>TRBJ2-5|TRBD2|TRBV3-1/TRBV3-2|15|-
CASSQVSGGGETQYF
TGTGCCAGCAGCCAAGTGAGCGGGGGAGGGGAGACCCAGTACTTC
>TRBJ1-2|-|TRBV2|13|-
CASSDTGNYGYTF
TGTGCCAGCAGTGATACGGGTAACTATGGCTACACCTTC
>TRBJ2-3|TRBD2|TRBV6-1|15|many
CASSETSGGADTQYF
TGTGCCAGCAGTGAGACTAGCGGGGGCGCAGATACGCAGTATTTT
>TRBJ2-2|TRBD2|TRBV24-1|14|-
CATTAGLPPGELFF
TGTGCCACCACAGCGGGACTGCCCCCCGGGGAGCTGTTTTTT
>TRBJ1-2|TRBD1|TRBV27|15|-
CASSLLPTGGYGYTF
TGTGCCAGCAGTTTATTGCCGACAGGGGGCTATGGCTACACCTTC
>TRBJ1-1|-|TRBV11-2|12|-
CASSPPWGTLCF
TGTGCCAGCAGCCCCCCGTGGGGCACTCTGTGTTTT